Listed below are T cell receptor beta chains from one sample, sequenced in a study of CD8 T cells in ankylosing spondylitis. In TCRdb, the 5' RACE reads were re-called with MiXCR into one record per CDR3 protein. The sample consists of about 140,000 distinct CDR3 sequences, about 8% of them appearing once. The sequenced sample was synovial fluid, either unsorted or a sorted T cell fraction (not recorded which). The receptors originated from a male donor with ankylosing spondylitis. Both conserved end residues are part of each CDR3. A D gene is named only where the DNA matches it firmly. The size field is filled for only some rows; it gives once, few, many or a size class.

NA | many | TRBJ1-3 | TRBV5-1 | TGCGCCAGCAGCTTGTGGAGCTCTGGAAACACCATATATTTT | CASSLWSSGNTIYF
TRBD2 | NA | TRBJ2-5 | TRBV7-9 | TGTGCCAGCAGCTCTAGCGGGGGACCACAAGAGACCCAGTACTTC | CASSSSGGPQETQYF
NA | NA | TRBJ1-5 | TRBV24-1 | TGTGCCACCAGTGATCAACTTAATCAGCCCCAGCATTTT | CATSDQLNQPQHF
NA | NA | TRBJ1-5 | TRBV7-8 | TGTGCCAGCAGCTTTGGGGGTTATAGCAATCAGCCCCAGCATTTT | CASSFGGYSNQPQHF
NA | NA | TRBJ1-4 | TRBV28 | TGTGCCAGCAGTGACAGGCTTACGCCTGCTGGGAATGAAAAACTGTTTTTT | CASSDRLTPAGNEKLFF
TRBD2 | NA | TRBJ2-2 | TRBV20-1 | TGCAGTGCTAGATCTAGCGGGGAGAACACCGGGGAGCTGTTTTTT | CSARSSGENTGELFF
NA | NA | TRBJ2-7 | TRBV7-3 | TGTGCCAGCAGCCGGACCCACTCGGGCGAGCAGTACTTC | CASSRTHSGEQYF
NA | many | TRBJ2-7 | TRBV7-2 | TGTGCCAGCAGCTTGGGGAGTCCAAACTACGAGCAGTACTTC | CASSLGSPNYEQYF
NA | many | TRBJ2-5 | TRBV9 | TGTGCCAGCAGCTCAGGTCAAGAGACCCAGTACTTC | CASSSGQETQYF
NA | many | TRBJ1-2 | TRBV6-5 | TGTGCCAGCAGTTACTTACTAGGGGGGGTCCGCTATGGCTACACCTTC | CASSYLLGGVRYGYTF
TRBD1 | many | TRBJ2-2 | TRBV7-3 | TGTGCCAGCACCTGGACAGGGGGCTCCGGGGAGCTGTTTTTT | CASTWTGGSGELFF
NA | many | TRBJ1-1 | TRBV20-1 | TGCAGTTCATATCGCCGACCGGGACGGTTGAACACTGAAGCTTTCTTT | CSSYRRPGRLNTEAFF
NA | many | TRBJ1-4 | TRBV4-3 | TGCGCCAGCAGCCAAGACGCAACTAATGAAAAACTGTTTTTT | CASSQDATNEKLFF
NA | many | TRBJ1-2 | TRBV20-1 | TGCAGTGCTAGAAAGAGGGGGAGTACTAACTATGGCTACACCTTC | CSARKRGSTNYGYTF
TRBD2 | few | TRBJ2-1 | TRBV5-1 | TGCGCCAGCAGCCTCAGCGGGAGACTGGTATATGAGCAGTTCTTC | CASSLSGRLVYEQFF
NA | many | TRBJ2-2 | TRBV20-1 | TGCAGTGCTAGCGGGGGAGTTACCGGGGAGCTGTTTTTT | CSASGGVTGELFF
NA | many | TRBJ2-7 | TRBV20-1 | TGCAGTGCTAGTCGACTACTCTACGAGCAGTACTTC | CSASRLLYEQYF
NA | NA | TRBJ1-2 | TRBV7-2 | TGTGCCAGCAGCTTAGCCCAGGGCGGGTATGGCTACACCTTC | CASSLAQGGYGYTF
TRBD1 | NA | TRBJ1-2 | TRBV28 | TGTGCCAGCAGTTCTGGACAGGGGCCTGTCTATGGCTACACCTTC | CASSSGQGPVYGYTF
NA | NA | TRBJ2-6 | TRBV20-1 | TGCAGTGCTAGAGATCACCCGGCAAACGTCCTGACTTTC | CSARDHPANVLTF
TRBD2 | NA | TRBJ2-2 | TRBV12-3/TRBV12-4 | TGTGCCAGCAGACCCTTAGCGGGGGATACCGGGGAGCTGTTTTTT | CASRPLAGDTGELFF
TRBD1 | NA | TRBJ2-2 | TRBV6-1 | TGTGCCAGCAAGGGGGCAGGGGGCAGCACCGGGGAGCTGTTTTTT | CASKGAGGSTGELFF
NA | NA | TRBJ1-1 | TRBV10-3 | TGTGCCATCAGTGAGTCGGGTGGGACCCCCGAAGCTTTCTTT | CAISESGGTPEAFF
TRBD2 | NA | TRBJ2-5 | TRBV11-2 | TGTGCCAGCAGCCTCGGGGGGGCTGGAAAGACCCAGTACTTC | CASSLGGAGKTQYF
NA | many | TRBJ1-1 | TRBV5-1 | TGCGCCAGCACCTGGTTAGGCGGCACTGAAGCTTTCTTT | CASTWLGGTEAFF
NA | many | TRBJ1-5 | TRBV15 | TGTGCCACCAGCAGAGACTCAGGGGCAGGCAATCAGCCCCAGCATTTT | CATSRDSGAGNQPQHF
NA | few | TRBJ1-4 | TRBV20-1 | TGCAGTGCTAGGGGGACCGCTCCTTTCAATGAAAAACTGTTTTTT | CSARGTAPFNEKLFF
NA | few | TRBJ1-1 | TRBV4-3 | TGCGCCAGCAGCCACGACACGTACACTGAAGCTTTCTTT | CASSHDTYTEAFF
TRBD1 | NA | TRBJ2-3 | TRBV20-1 | TGCAGTGGTCTTTCGGCAGGGGGCGCGTTAGATACGCAGTATTTT | CSGLSAGGALDTQYF
NA | NA | TRBJ2-1 | TRBV7-9 | TGTGCCAGCACCTTGGCTTCGGACAATGAGCAGTTCTTC | CASTLASDNEQFF
TRBD1 | many | TRBJ2-3 | TRBV5-4 | TGTGCCAGCAGGGAGTCCGGGACAGGGGCCACAGATACGCAGTATTTT | CASRESGTGATDTQYF